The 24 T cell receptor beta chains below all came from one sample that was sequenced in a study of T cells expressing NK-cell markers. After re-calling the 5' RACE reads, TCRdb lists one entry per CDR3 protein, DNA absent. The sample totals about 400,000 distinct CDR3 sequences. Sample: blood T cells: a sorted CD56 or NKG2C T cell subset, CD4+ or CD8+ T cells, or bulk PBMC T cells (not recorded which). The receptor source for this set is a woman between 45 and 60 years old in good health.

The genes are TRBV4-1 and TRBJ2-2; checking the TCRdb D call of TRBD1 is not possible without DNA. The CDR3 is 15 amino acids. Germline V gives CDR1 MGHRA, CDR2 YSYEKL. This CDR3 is CASGRTTGNTGELFF.

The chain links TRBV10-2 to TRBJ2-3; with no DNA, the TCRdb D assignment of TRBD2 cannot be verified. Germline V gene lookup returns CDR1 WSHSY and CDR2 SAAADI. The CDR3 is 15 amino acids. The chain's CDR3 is CASSAGLAGVDTQYF.

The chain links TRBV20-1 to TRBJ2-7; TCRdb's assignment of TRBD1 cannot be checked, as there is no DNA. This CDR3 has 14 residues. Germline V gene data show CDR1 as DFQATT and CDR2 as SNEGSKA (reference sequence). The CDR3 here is CSARDSGQSYEQYF.

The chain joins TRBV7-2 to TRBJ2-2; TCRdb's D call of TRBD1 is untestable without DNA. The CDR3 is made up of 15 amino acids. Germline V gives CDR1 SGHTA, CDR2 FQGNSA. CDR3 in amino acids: CASSLGGQGLSRLFF.

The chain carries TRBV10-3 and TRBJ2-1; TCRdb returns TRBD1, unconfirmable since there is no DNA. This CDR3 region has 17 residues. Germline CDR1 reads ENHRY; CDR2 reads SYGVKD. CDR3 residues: CAISGRQGQGSYNEQFF.

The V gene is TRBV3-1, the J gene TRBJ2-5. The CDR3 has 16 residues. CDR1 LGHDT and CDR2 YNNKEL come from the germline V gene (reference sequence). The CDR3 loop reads CASSPELTSYQETQYF.

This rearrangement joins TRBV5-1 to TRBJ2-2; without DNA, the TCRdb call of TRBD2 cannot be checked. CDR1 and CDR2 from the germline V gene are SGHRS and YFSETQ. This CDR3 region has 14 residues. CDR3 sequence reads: CASAGGHGTGELFF.

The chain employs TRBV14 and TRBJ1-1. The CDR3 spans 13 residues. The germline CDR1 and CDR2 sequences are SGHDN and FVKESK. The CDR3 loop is CASSHWGGTEAFF. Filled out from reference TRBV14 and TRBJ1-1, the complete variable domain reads EAGVTQFPSHSVIEKGQTVTLRCDPISGHDNLYWYRRVMGKEIKFLLHFVKESKQDESGMPNNRFLAERTGGTYSTLKVQPAELEDSGVYFCASSHWGGTEAFFGQGTRLTVV.

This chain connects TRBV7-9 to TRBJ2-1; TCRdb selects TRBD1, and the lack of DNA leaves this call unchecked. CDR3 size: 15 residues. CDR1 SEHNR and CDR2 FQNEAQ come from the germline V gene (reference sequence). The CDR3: CASSEQGSSYNEQFF. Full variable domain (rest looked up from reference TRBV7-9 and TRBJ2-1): DTGVSQNPRHKITKRGQNVTFRCDPISEHNRLYWYRQTLGQGPEFLTYFQNEAQLEKSRLLSDRFSAERPKGSFSTLEIQRTEQGDSAMYLCASSEQGSSYNEQFFGPGTRLTVL.

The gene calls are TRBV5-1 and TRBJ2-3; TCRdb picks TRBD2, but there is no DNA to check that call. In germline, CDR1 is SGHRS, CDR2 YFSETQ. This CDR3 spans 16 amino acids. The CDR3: CASSYGTSGSGDTQYF.

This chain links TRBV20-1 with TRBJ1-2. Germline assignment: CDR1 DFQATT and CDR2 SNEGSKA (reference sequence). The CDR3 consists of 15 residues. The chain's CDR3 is CSARDIQKSYYGYTF.

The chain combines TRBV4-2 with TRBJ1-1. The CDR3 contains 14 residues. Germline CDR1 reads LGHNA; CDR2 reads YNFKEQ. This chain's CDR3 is CASSHLMADTEAFF.

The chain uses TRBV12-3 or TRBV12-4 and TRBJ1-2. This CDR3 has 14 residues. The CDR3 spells CASSFRTAIYGYTF.

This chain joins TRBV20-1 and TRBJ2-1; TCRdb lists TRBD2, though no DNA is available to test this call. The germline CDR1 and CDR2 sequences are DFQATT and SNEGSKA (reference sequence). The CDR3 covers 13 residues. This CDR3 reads CSARDSQRDSQFF.

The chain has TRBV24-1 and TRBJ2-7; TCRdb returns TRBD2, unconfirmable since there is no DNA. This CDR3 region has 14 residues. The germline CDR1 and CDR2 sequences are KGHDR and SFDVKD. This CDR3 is CATSAAGTLYEQYF.

The CDR3 spells CASLQGMNGANVLTF. This chain connects TRBV25-1 to TRBJ2-6; TCRdb lists TRBD1, though no DNA is available to test this call. The CDR3 runs to 15 residues. Germline CDR1 reads MGHDK; CDR2 reads SYGVNS.

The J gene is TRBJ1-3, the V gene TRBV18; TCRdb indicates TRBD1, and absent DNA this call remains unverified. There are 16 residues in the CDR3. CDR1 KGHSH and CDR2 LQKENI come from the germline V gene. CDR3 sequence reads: CASSSGTGISGNTIYF.

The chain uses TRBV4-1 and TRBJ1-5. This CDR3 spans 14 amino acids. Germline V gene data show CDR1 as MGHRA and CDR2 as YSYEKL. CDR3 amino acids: CASSQAWGNQPQHF.

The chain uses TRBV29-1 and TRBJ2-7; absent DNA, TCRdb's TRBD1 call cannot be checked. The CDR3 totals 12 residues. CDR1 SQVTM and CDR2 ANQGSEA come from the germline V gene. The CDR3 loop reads CSVRRGSYEQYF.

The CDR3 loop reads CASSLTTGGKLFF. The V gene is TRBV12-3 or TRBV12-4, the J gene TRBJ1-4; TCRdb returns TRBD1, unconfirmable since there is no DNA. The CDR3 is 13 residues long.

The CDR3 protein is CASSVRGYGKNIQYF. J is TRBJ2-4 and V is TRBV25-1. CDR1 MGHDK and CDR2 SYGVNS come from the germline V gene. This CDR3 comprises 15 residues.

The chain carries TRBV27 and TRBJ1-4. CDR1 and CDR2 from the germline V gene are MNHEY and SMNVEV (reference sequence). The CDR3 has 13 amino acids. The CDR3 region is CASSQRTKEKLFF.

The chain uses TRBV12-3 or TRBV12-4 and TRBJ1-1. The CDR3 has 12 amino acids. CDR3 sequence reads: CAAGRVNPEAFF.

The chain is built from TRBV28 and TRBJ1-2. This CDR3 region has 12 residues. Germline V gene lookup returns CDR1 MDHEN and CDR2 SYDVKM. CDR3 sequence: CASSPRRYGYTF.